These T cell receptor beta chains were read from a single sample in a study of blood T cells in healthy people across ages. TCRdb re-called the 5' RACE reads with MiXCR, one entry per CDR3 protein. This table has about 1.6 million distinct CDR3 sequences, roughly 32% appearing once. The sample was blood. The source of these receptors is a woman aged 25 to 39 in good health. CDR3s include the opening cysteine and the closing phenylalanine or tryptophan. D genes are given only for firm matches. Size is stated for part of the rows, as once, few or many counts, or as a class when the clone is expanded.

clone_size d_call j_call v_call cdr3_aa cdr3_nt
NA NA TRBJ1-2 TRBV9 CASSVIGNYGYTF TGTGCCAGCAGCGTGATCGGTAACTATGGCTACACCTTC
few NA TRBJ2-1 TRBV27 CASSFLGGEQFF TGTGCCAGCAGTTTTTTAGGGGGTGAGCAGTTCTTC
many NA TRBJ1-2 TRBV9 CASKGGTQTNYGYTF TGTGCCAGCAAAGGCGGGACACAAACTAACTATGGCTACACCTTC
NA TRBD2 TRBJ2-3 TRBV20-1 CSAWRGGRTDTQYF TGCAGTGCTTGGCGGGGGGGACGCACAGATACGCAGTATTTT
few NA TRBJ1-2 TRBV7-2 CASSFPGRVYGYTF TGTGCCAGCAGCTTTCCAGGACGGGTCTATGGCTACACCTTC
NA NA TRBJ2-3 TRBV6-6 CASSYLRLGGESDTQYF TGTGCCAGCAGTTACTTGCGACTAGGAGGGGAATCAGATACGCAGTATTTT
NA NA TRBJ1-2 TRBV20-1 CSASAGVIDGYTF TGCAGTGCTTCCGCCGGTGTTATTGATGGCTACACCTTC
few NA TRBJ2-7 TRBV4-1 CASSLERDTGYEQYF TGCGCCAGCAGCCTAGAAAGGGACACCGGCTACGAGCAGTACTTC
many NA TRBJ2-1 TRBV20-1 CSAPDYTNNEQFF TGCAGTGCTCCGGACTATACGAACAATGAGCAGTTCTTC
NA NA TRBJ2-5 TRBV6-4 CASSPCGTDLQETQYF TGTGCCAGCAGCCCCTGCGGGACAGACCTCCAAGAGACCCAGTACTTC
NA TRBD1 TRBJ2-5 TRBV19 CASGEPGQRQETQYF TGTGCCAGTGGGGAACCGGGACAGCGTCAAGAGACCCAGTACTTC
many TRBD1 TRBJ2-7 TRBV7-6 CASSPTGQGEPYEQYF TGTGCCAGCAGTCCCACCGGACAGGGAGAGCCCTACGAGCAGTACTTC
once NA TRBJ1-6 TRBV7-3 CASSLMGRNSPLHF TGTGCCAGCAGCTTAATGGGGAGAAATTCACCCCTCCACTTT
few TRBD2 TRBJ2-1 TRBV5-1 CASSLGLADAYNEQFF TGCGCCAGCAGCTTGGGGCTAGCGGACGCCTACAATGAGCAGTTCTTC
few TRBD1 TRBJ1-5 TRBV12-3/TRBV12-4 CASSGTALKGPQHF TGTGCCAGCAGTGGGACAGCCCTTAAGGGGCCCCAGCATTTT
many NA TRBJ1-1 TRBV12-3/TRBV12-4 CASSLVTGTEAFF TGTGCCAGCAGTTTAGTCACAGGGACTGAAGCTTTCTTT
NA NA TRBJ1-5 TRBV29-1 CSVLDGYSNQPQHF TGCAGCGTTCTCGACGGTTATAGCAATCAGCCCCAGCATTTT
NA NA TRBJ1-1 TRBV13 CASSQVGGQTEAFF TGTGCCAGCAGCCAAGTCGGGGGGCAAACTGAAGCTTTCTTT
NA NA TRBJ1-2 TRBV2 CASRREGIGGYTF TGTGCCTCCCGAAGGGAGGGAATAGGGGGCTACACCTTC
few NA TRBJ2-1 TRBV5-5 CASSSGGDAYNEQFF TGTGCCAGCAGCTCGGGTGGTGATGCTTACAATGAGCAGTTCTTC
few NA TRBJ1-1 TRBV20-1 CSASKVSNTEAFF TGCAGTGCTAGTAAAGTATCGAACACTGAAGCTTTCTTT
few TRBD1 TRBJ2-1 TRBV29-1 CSVGRTGDLSSYNEQFF TGCAGCGTTGGGAGGACAGGGGACTTGAGCTCCTACAATGAGCAGTTCTTC
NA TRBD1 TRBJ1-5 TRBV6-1 CASDPRQGDQPQHF TGTGCCAGTGATCCCAGACAGGGCGATCAGCCCCAGCATTTT
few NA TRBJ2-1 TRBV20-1 CSARSEGVEFNEQFF TGCAGTGCTAGGTCGGAGGGGGTGGAATTCAATGAGCAGTTCTTC
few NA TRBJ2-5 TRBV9 CASSAQRGQETQYF TGTGCCAGCAGCGCCCAGAGGGGTCAAGAGACCCAGTACTTC
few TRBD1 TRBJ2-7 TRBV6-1 CASMGQGASGYEQYF TGTGCCAGCATGGGACAGGGGGCTTCAGGCTACGAGCAGTACTTC
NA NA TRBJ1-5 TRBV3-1 CASSQGLLAQPQHF TGTGCCAGCAGCCAAGGACTTCTTGCTCAGCCCCAGCATTTT
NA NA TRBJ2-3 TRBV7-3 CASSSPPADTQYF TGTGCCAGCAGTTCTCCCCCCGCAGATACGCAGTATTTT
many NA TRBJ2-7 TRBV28 CASSQQGSYEQYF TGTGCCAGCAGTCAACAGGGAAGCTACGAGCAGTACTTC
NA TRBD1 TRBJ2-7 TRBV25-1 CASNTGGPNYEQYF TGTGCCAGCAACACAGGGGGCCCCAACTACGAGCAGTACTTC
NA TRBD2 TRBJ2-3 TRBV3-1 CASSKGGADTQYF TGTGCCAGCAGTAAGGGAGGGGCAGATACGCAGTATTTT
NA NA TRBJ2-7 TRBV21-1 CASSKSNESVVYEQYF TGTGCCAGCAGCAAAAGCAACGAGTCAGTGGTATACGAGCAGTACTTC
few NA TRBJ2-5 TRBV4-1 CASSQDPAGRKETQYF TGCGCCAGCAGCCAAGATCCCGCAGGGAGAAAGGAGACCCAGTACTTC